The clone carrying this T cell receptor (beta chain) showed up just once. As yet, its antigen is unknown. After isolation, RNA underwent reverse transcription to generate cDNA as the sequencing template. TCRdb keeps only in-frame clones here, not all; method: immunoSEQ multiplex PCR. The data show about 140,000 clones, 82% seen once. As for treatment: oral pan-JAK inhibitor, 5-10 mg twice daily. The data were taken from a study of CD8+ T cells in alopecia areata. General study points: An increase in clonality over normal scalp was evident in lesional scalp, especially alopecia totalis/universalis. Many of the expanded lesional clones endured in scalp and blood while on tofacitinib.

This specimen consisted of CD8+ T cells sorted from blood, obtained at week 4, from a patient treated with tofacitinib. The receptor was derived from a human donor with alopecia areata.

CDR3 protein: CASSLWTSGGNEQYF. The CDR3, as DNA: TGTGCCAGCAGCTTATGGACTAGCGGGGGGAACGAGCAGTACTTC. This sequence joins TRBV5-4 and TRBJ2-7, with 14 bases matching TRBD2. Per germline, CDR1 SGHNT and CDR2 YYREEE (reference sequence). CDR3 length equals 15 residues. The V segment lost 2 bases and the J segment 5 bases; nucleotides outside the gene matches: 3.